This is a list of T cell receptor beta chains from one sample in a study of post-analysis software for immune sequencing data. TCRdb recomputed calls from the PCR reads with MiXCR, one row per CDR3 protein. The table lists 600,000 to 700,000 distinct CDR3 sequences, 55% to 60% of them singletons. Material: blood. The receptors stem from a girl aged 2-15 years with multiple sclerosis. Each CDR3 is given with its conserved first and last residue. The order of the fields is clone size, J gene, D gene, V gene, CDR3 protein, CDR3 DNA. The D gene is left open where the match is weak. Size is omitted from some rows. Given values are once, few, many or a class for expanded clones.

NA,TRBJ2-1,NA,TRBV14,CASSRLEGGEQFF,TGTGCCAGCAGCCGCCTCGAAGGGGGTGAGCAGTTCTTC
NA,TRBJ2-1,NA,TRBV20-1,CSARQGRLNEQFF,TGCAGTGCTAGACAGGGTAGGTTGAATGAGCAGTTCTTC
NA,TRBJ2-1,NA,TRBV29-1,CSAWGGQDNEQFF,TGCAGCGCCTGGGGGGGGCAGGACAATGAGCAGTTCTTC
NA,TRBJ2-5,NA,TRBV6-2/TRBV6-3,CASTREARETQYF,TGTGCCAGCACCAGGGAAGCTCGGGAGACCCAGTACTTC
few,TRBJ1-1,TRBD1,TRBV28,CASFEGQATTEAFF,TGTGCCAGTTTCGAGGGACAGGCGACCACTGAAGCTTTCTTT
NA,TRBJ1-2,TRBD1,TRBV6-5,CASILNRGPGYGYTF,TGTGCCAGCATTCTTAACAGGGGGCCGGGCTATGGCTACACCTTC
NA,TRBJ1-2,NA,TRBV28,CASSFLRLTNYGYTF,TGTGCCAGCAGTTTTTTGAGGCTCACTAACTATGGCTACACCTTC
NA,TRBJ1-2,NA,TRBV20-1,CSSTGLNYGYTF,TGCAGTTCCACAGGGTTGAACTATGGCTACACCTTC
once,TRBJ2-1,TRBD2,TRBV4-3,CASSQELSGLAGAEQFF,TGCGCCAGCAGCCAAGAGCTAAGTGGACTAGCGGGGGCTGAGCAGTTCTTC
NA,TRBJ1-1,NA,TRBV27,CASSSGTVDTEAFF,TGTGCCAGTAGTTCCGGGACGGTAGACACTGAAGCTTTCTTT
few,TRBJ1-2,NA,TRBV20-1,CSASKDVYGYTF,TGCAGTGCTAGTAAAGATGTCTATGGCTACACCTTC
few,TRBJ2-5,NA,TRBV20-1,CSASDLRETQYF,TGCAGTGCCTCGGACTTGAGGGAGACCCAGTACTTC
NA,TRBJ2-7,TRBD1,TRBV12-3/TRBV12-4,CASSPTRGLPYEQYF,TGTGCCAGCAGTCCGACAAGGGGGCTACCGTACGAGCAGTACTTC
NA,TRBJ2-1,NA,TRBV20-1,CSVEGTASSYNEQFF,TGCAGTGTAGAAGGGACGGCAAGCTCCTACAATGAGCAGTTCTTC
NA,TRBJ2-7,NA,TRBV20-1,CSARDPGGQTYEQYF,TGCAGTGCTAGAGACCCCGGGGGACAGACCTACGAGCAGTACTTC
few,TRBJ1-1,NA,TRBV20-1,CSARAGTEAFF,TGCAGTGCTAGGGCGGGCACTGAAGCTTTCTTT
once,TRBJ2-2,NA,TRBV10-2,CASSGGGTGELFF,TGCGCCAGCAGTGGAGGGGGCACCGGGGAGCTGTTTTTT
NA,TRBJ2-3,NA,TRBV6-6,CASSPRANTDTQYF,TGTGCCAGCTCCCCCCGGGCGAACACAGATACGCAGTATTTT
NA,TRBJ2-7,TRBD1,TRBV6-6,CASSSTGLRRDEQYF,TGTGCCAGCAGTTCGACAGGGTTGAGACGGGACGAGCAGTACTTC
NA,TRBJ2-1,NA,TRBV29-1,CSVEDGWRYNEQFF,TGCAGCGTTGAAGATGGGTGGCGTTACAATGAGCAGTTCTTC
NA,TRBJ2-5,TRBD2,TRBV6-5,CASSYGGGGAQETQYF,TGTGCCAGCAGTTACGGTGGCGGGGGGGCCCAAGAGACCCAGTACTTC
NA,TRBJ2-7,TRBD2,TRBV25-1,CASSGLGTSGRFSYEQYF,TGTGCCAGCAGTGGTCTGGGGACTAGCGGGAGATTCTCCTACGAGCAGTACTTC
NA,TRBJ2-7,TRBD2,TRBV7-6,CASSPLAGRSYEQYF,TGTGCCAGCAGCCCACTAGCGGGAAGGAGTTACGAGCAGTACTTC
NA,TRBJ2-5,TRBD1,TRBV5-6,CASSLASARGLMETQYF,TGTGCCAGCAGCTTGGCCAGTGCCAGGGGGCTTATGGAGACCCAGTACTTC
NA,TRBJ2-3,TRBD1,TRBV7-2,CASSLDGHRDRARVDTQYF,TGTGCCAGCAGCTTAGACGGCCATAGGGACAGGGCGCGGGTAGATACGCAGTATTTT
NA,TRBJ2-1,NA,TRBV29-1,CSVDLSVEQFF,TGCAGCGTTGATCTCAGCGTGGAGCAGTTCTTC
NA,TRBJ2-1,NA,TRBV2,CAGRSYNEQFF,TGTGCCGGACGCTCCTACAATGAGCAGTTCTTC
NA,TRBJ1-5,NA,TRBV5-1,CASSPRGGPNQPQHF,TGCGCCAGCAGCCCAAGGGGGGGACCCAATCAGCCCCAGCATTTT
NA,TRBJ2-1,TRBD2,TRBV7-3,CASSLTGLAGEEQFF,TGTGCCAGCAGCTTAACTGGACTAGCGGGGGAGGAGCAGTTCTTC
NA,TRBJ2-3,TRBD2,TRBV3-1,CASSAGTSGINTDTQYF,TGTGCCAGCAGCGCCGGGACTAGCGGGATTAACACAGATACGCAGTATTTT
NA,TRBJ2-1,TRBD2,TRBV29-1,CSVASSGPNNEQFF,TGCAGCGTTGCGTCTAGCGGGCCAAACAATGAGCAGTTCTTC
NA,TRBJ2-1,NA,TRBV5-1,CASKFGTSYNEQFF,TGCGCCAGCAAGTTCGGGACTTCCTACAATGAGCAGTTCTTC
NA,TRBJ2-3,NA,TRBV6-6,CASSYSGMTDTQYF,TGTGCCAGCAGTTACTCGGGGATGACAGATACGCAGTATTTT
NA,TRBJ2-3,NA,TRBV6-5,CATTSSVDGDTQYF,TGTGCCACCACGTCTAGCGTGGACGGGGATACGCAGTATTTT
NA,TRBJ2-7,NA,TRBV5-1,CASSWGVNYEQYF,TGCGCCAGCAGCTGGGGGGTTAATTACGAGCAGTACTTC
NA,TRBJ2-1,TRBD1,TRBV6-1,CASSLQGAPLNEQFF,TGTGCCAGCAGTTTACAGGGGGCACCCCTCAATGAGCAGTTCTTC
once,TRBJ2-1,NA,TRBV29-1,CSVLTVNEQFF,TGCAGCGTTCTGACAGTCAATGAGCAGTTCTTC
NA,TRBJ2-1,TRBD1,TRBV29-1,CSTRQGAGSYNEQFF,TGCAGCACCAGACAGGGGGCAGGGTCCTACAATGAGCAGTTCTTC
NA,TRBJ2-1,NA,TRBV21-1,CASSKRGSGYNEQFF,TGTGCCAGCAGCAAAAGGGGGTCGGGGTACAATGAGCAGTTCTTC
once,TRBJ2-4,NA,TRBV30,CAWSVTGRLAKNIQYF,TGTGCCTGGAGTGTAACGGGCAGACTAGCCAAAAACATTCAGTACTTC
NA,TRBJ1-4,NA,TRBV7-8,CASSLVKRKEGITNEKLFF,TGTGCCAGCAGCTTAGTTAAGCGGAAGGAAGGGATAACTAATGAAAAACTGTTTTTT
NA,TRBJ2-4,NA,TRBV4-2,CASSQGGEANIQYF,TGTGCCAGCAGCCAAGGGGGGGAGGCAAACATTCAGTACTTC
NA,TRBJ2-3,TRBD1,TRBV6-5,CASSYSTGMTDTQYF,TGTGCCAGCAGTTACTCGACAGGGATGACAGATACGCAGTATTTT
once,TRBJ2-5,NA,TRBV7-2,CASNRDRRQETQYF,TGTGCCAGCAACAGGGACCGGCGCCAAGAGACCCAGTACTTC
NA,TRBJ2-3,NA,TRBV4-2,CASSQGGRSTGTDTQYF,TGTGCCAGCAGCCAAGGAGGAAGGAGTACGGGCACAGATACGCAGTATTTT
few,TRBJ2-5,TRBD2,TRBV12-3/TRBV12-4,CASSFLPSGQETQYF,TGTGCCAGCAGTTTCTTGCCTAGCGGGCAAGAGACCCAGTACTTC
NA,TRBJ2-3,NA,TRBV4-1,CASSQDKLGMRSAQYF,TGCGCCAGCAGCCAAGATAAATTGGGTATGCGATCTGCGCAGTATTTT
NA,TRBJ2-5,NA,TRBV7-2,CASSLGSGAFQETQYF,TGTGCCAGCAGCTTAGGTTCTGGGGCCTTTCAAGAGACTCAGTACTTC
NA,TRBJ2-3,NA,TRBV20-1,CSARDRGARSTDTQYF,TGCAGTGCTAGAGATCGGGGGGCGCGGAGTACAGATACGCAGTATTTT
NA,TRBJ2-3,TRBD2,TRBV9,CASSTSGTSGSDTQYF,TGTGCCAGCAGCACCTCCGGGACTAGCGGGAGTGATACGCAGTATTTT
NA,TRBJ2-2,NA,TRBV11-1,CASSLRTDGELFF,TGTGCCAGCAGCTTAAGAACGGACGGGGAGCTGTTTTTT
NA,TRBJ1-5,NA,TRBV20-1,CSATASQGWDQPQHF,TGCAGTGCGACGGCATCACAGGGATGGGATCAGCCCCAGCATTTT
NA,TRBJ2-1,NA,TRBV15,CATSRDQGFNEQFF,TGTGCCACCAGCAGAGACCAGGGCTTCAATGAGCAGTTCTTC
NA,TRBJ2-1,TRBD1,TRBV5-1,CASSSPGQGRRNEQFF,TGCGCCAGCAGCTCCCCGGGACAGGGAAGGCGGAATGAGCAGTTCTTC
NA,TRBJ2-1,NA,TRBV10-3,CAISENRDNEQFF,TGTGCCATCAGTGAGAACAGGGACAATGAGCAGTTCTTC
NA,TRBJ1-2,NA,TRBV5-1,CASNPHTGENYGYTF,TGCGCCAGCAACCCTCATACGGGGGAGAACTATGGCTACACCTTC